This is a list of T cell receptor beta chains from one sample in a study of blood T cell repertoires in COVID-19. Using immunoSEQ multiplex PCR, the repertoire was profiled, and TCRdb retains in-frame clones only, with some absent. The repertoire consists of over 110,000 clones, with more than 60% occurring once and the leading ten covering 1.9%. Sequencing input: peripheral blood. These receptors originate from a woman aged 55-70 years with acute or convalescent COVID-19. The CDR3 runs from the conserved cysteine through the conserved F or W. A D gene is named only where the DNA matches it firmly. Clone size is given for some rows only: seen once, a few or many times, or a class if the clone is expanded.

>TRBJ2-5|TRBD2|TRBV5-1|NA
TGCGCCAGCAGCTTCCCGGGTAGCGGGGTTGACCAAGAGACCCAGTACTTC
CASSFPGSGVDQETQYF
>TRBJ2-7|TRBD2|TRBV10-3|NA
TGTGCCATCAGTGAGCGGGAGGGTTTCTACGAGCAGTACTTC
CAISEREGFYEQYF
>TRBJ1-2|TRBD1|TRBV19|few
TGTGCCAGTAGTTGGCAGGGGGCTAACTATGGCTACACCTTC
CASSWQGANYGYTF
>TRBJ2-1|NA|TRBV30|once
TGTGCCTGGGCACTGAAAAATGAGCAGTTCTTC
CAWALKNEQFF
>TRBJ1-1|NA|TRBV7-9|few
TGTGCCAGCAGGTCTGACAGGATGGACACTGAAGCTTTCTTT
CASRSDRMDTEAFF
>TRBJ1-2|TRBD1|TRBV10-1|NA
TGCGCCAGCAGTGAGGGGGGACAGGGACTCGGTGGCTACACCTTC
CASSEGGQGLGGYTF
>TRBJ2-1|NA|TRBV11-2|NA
TGTGCCAGCAGCTTGACGGGACACCCAGTTGCTGAGCAGTTCTTC
CASSLTGHPVAEQFF
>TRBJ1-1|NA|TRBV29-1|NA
TGCAGCGTTGACCCGGGGAGCGCTGAAGCTTTCTTT
CSVDPGSAEAFF
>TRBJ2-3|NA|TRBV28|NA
TGTGCCAGCATTTTGTCCATTTCAGCAGATACGCAGTATTTT
CASILSISADTQYF
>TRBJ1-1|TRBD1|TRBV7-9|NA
TGTGCCAGCAGCGACAGGGTTAACACTGAAGCTTTCTTT
CASSDRVNTEAFF
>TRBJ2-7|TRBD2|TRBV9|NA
TGTGCCAGCAGCGCCGGGACTAGCGGTACCTACGAGCAGTACTTC
CASSAGTSGTYEQYF
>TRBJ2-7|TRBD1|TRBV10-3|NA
TGTGCCATCAGTCTCCCCGGACAGGGAACCTACGAGCAGTACTTC
CAISLPGQGTYEQYF
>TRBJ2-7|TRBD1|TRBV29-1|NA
TGCAGCGTTGATACAGGGGATTCCTACGAGCAGTACTTC
CSVDTGDSYEQYF
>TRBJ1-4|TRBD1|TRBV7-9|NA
TGTGCCAGCAGCCCCCCGGGGACAGATAATGAAAAACTGTTTTTT
CASSPPGTDNEKLFF
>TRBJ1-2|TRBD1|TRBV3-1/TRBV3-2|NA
TGTGCCAGCAGCCAGGGGACAGTGCGCGGCTACACCTTC
CASSQGTVRGYTF
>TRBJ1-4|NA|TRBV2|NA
TGTGCCAGCAGTGGGAGGGGAGATTTTGAAAAACTGTTTTTT
CASSGRGDFEKLFF
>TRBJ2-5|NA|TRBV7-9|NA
TGTGCCAGCAGCACTCGCCAAGAGACCCAGTACTTC
CASSTRQETQYF
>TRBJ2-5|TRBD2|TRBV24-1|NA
TGTGCCACCAGTGATTTGGGGACTAGCGGAGCGCAAGAGACCCAGTACTTC
CATSDLGTSGAQETQYF
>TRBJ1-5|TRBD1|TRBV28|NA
TGTGCCAGCAGTAGGGACAGGGGTTTTCAGCCCCAGCATTTT
CASSRDRGFQPQHF
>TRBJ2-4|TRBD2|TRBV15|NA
TGTGCCACCAGCTCCCGGACTAGCGGGAGTAAAAACATTCAGTACTTC
CATSSRTSGSKNIQYF
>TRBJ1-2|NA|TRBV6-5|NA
TGTGCCAGCAACGAAGACAGTCGTCCCTATGGCTACACCTTC
CASNEDSRPYGYTF
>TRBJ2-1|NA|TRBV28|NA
TGTGCCAGCAGGCCCACAGGTACCATTTACAATGAGCAGTTCTTC
CASRPTGTIYNEQFF
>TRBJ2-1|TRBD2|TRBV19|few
TGTGCCAGTAGCCGGTGGCCTAGCGGTGGTGGTGAGCAGTTCTTC
CASSRWPSGGGEQFF
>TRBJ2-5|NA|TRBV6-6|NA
TGTGCCAGCAGAGAGGGTTACGAGACCCAGTACTTC
CASREGYETQYF
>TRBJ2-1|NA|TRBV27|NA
TGTGCCAGCTCTACCCGAGAGACAGGTGGATACAATGAGCAGTTCTTC
CASSTRETGGYNEQFF
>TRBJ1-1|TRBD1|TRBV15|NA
TGTGCCACCAGCAGAGCCATCGGACAGGTAAACACTGAAGCTTTCTTT
CATSRAIGQVNTEAFF
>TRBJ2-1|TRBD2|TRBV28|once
TGTGCCAGCAGCTACTCCGGACTAGCGGGTGCTCATGAGCAGTTCTTC
CASSYSGLAGAHEQFF
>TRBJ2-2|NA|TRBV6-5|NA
TGTGCCACGCAATGGCGCAGACAGAACACCGGGGAGCTGTTTTTT
CATQWRRQNTGELFF
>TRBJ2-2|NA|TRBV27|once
TGTGCCAGCAGGGTCGGGGGCACCGGGGAGCTGTTTTTT
CASRVGGTGELFF
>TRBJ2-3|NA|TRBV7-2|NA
TGTGCCAGCAGATTACTAGCTCTGGATACGCAGTATTTT
CASRLLALDTQYF
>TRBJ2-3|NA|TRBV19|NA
TGTGCCAGTAGTCCACAGCCGCGGGGTGATACGCAGTATTTT
CASSPQPRGDTQYF